Following are 16 T cell receptor beta chains from one sample sequenced in a study of identical twins. TCRdb reprocessed the 5' RACE reads via MiXCR and lists one record per CDR3 protein. The sample holds around 1.7 million distinct CDR3 sequences; under 35% are singletons and the top ten take over 0.25%. Material: cord blood. The receptors come from a newborn girl in good health.

The chain carries TRBV5-1 and TRBJ1-1; the D gene is possibly TRBD1 (5 bases). The CDR3 is made up of 14 amino acids. Per germline, CDR1 SGHRS and CDR2 YFSETQ. V lost 5 bases and J 4 bases, leaving 15 bases between the germline ends. The CDR3 spells CASSPEGQVTEAFF. Written as DNA, the CDR3 is TGCGCCAGCAGTCCCGAGGGGCAGGTCACTGAAGCTTTCTTT.

At least ten counts were recorded for this clonotype. The V and J genes are TRBV10-3 and TRBJ2-5; D gene unclear. CDR3 length equals 16 residues. The V gene's germline CDR1 is ENHRY and CDR2 SYGVKD. Trimming left V 0 bases short and J 2 bases short, with 13 bases between. The CDR3 loop is CAISESTGGLQETQYF. The DNA of the CDR3 is TGTGCCATCAGTGAGTCGACGGGCGGTTTACAAGAGACCCAGTACTTC.

This chain uses TRBV20-1 with TRBJ2-6, with D possibly TRBD1 on 5 matching bases. This CDR3 is built from 17 residues. V dropped 5 bases and J dropped 0 bases, with 17 bases sitting between them. Germline V gene sequence: CDR1 DFQATT, CDR2 SNEGSKA (reference sequence). The CDR3 loop reads CSARPTDTRSGANVLTF. CDR3 DNA: TGCAGTGCTCGCCCGACGGACACCCGCTCTGGGGCCAACGTCCTGACTTTC.

This chain uses TRBV3-1 with TRBJ2-7; TRBD1 matches at 8 bases. The CDR3 totals 14 residues. The germline CDR1 and CDR2 sequences are LGHDT and YNNKEL (reference sequence). The trim removed 4 bases at V and 7 bases at J, leaving 9 bases unmatched. The CDR3 DNA reads TGTGCCAGCAGCCCCGGACAGGGAAGAGATGAGCAGTACTTC. It yields the protein CASSPGQGRDEQYF.

Notes on this clonotype: A much larger clone is a single base away; this may be a read error. The J gene is TRBJ1-2, the V gene TRBV12-3 or TRBV12-4, with 7 positions matching TRBD1. CDR3 length: 13 amino acids. The CDR3 region is CASSIGQVYGCTF. CDR3 bases: TGTGCCAGCAGTATCGGACAGGTCTATGGCTGCACCTTC.

A remark on this clonotype: A read error may be the cause here, since a much bigger clone is one base away. This chain uses TRBV12-3 or TRBV12-4 with TRBJ2-7, with 10 bases lining up with TRBD1. The V segment lost 4 bases and the J segment 3 bases; nucleotides outside the gene matches: 3. The length of the CDR3 is 14 residues. CDR3: CASSSGTGDYEQYV. The CDR3 nucleotides are TGTGCCAGCAGTTCCGGGACAGGGGACTACGAGCAGTACGTC.

This clonotype appeared once. The chain links TRBV4-1 to TRBJ2-1; 7 bases line up with TRBD1. This CDR3 has 16 amino acids. Germline V gives CDR1 MGHRA, CDR2 YSYEKL. The trim removed 4 bases at V and 0 bases at J, leaving 6 bases unmatched. The CDR3 DNA follows: TGCGCCAGCAGCCGAGGGACAGCGATCTCCTACAATGAGCAGTTCTTC. It specifies CASSRGTAISYNEQFF.

This clonotype showed up just once. The chain employs TRBV5-1 and TRBJ2-1, with D possibly TRBD2 on 6 matching bases. Germline V CDR1 and CDR2: SGHRS, YFSETQ. V was pared by 1 base and J by 8 bases, with 10 bases between. The CDR3 totals 13 residues. CDR3 coding DNA: TGCGCCAGCAGCTTGAGGACGGGGGATGAGCAGTTCTTC. This codes for CASSLRTGDEQFF.

This chain joins TRBV6-2 or TRBV6-3 and TRBJ2-3, with D tentatively TRBD2 (5 bases). The CDR3 runs 13 residues. In germline, CDR1 is MNHEY, CDR2 SVGEGT. Trimming took off 6 bases at V and 2 bases at J, with 9 bases between the two ends. The CDR3 loop is CASSNDYTDTQYF. CDR3 nucleotides: TGTGCCAGCAGCAACGACTACACAGATACGCAGTATTTT.

The chain is built from TRBV9 and TRBJ2-5, with 11 bases aligning to TRBD2. The closer fit of TRBJ2-7 to the DNA end suggests the J call may be wrong. The CDR3 extends over 18 amino acids. Germline CDR1 and CDR2: SGDLS and YYNGEE. CDR3 sequence: CASSVSTPTSGVGYEQYF. CDR3 DNA: TGTGCCAGCAGCGTATCAACACCGACTAGCGGGGTAGGCTACGAGCAGTACTTC.

The chain uses TRBV5-1 and TRBJ2-1; no firm D call. V shed 4 bases and J shed 2 bases, with 16 bases lying between them. The CDR3 has 16 residues. Germline CDR1 is SGHRS and CDR2 is YFSETQ. The CDR3 here is CASSLGGLVTYNEQFF. In DNA, the CDR3 is TGCGCCAGCAGCCTAGGTGGCCTAGTGACCTACAATGAGCAGTTCTTC. Drawing the rest from reference TRBV5-1 and TRBJ2-1, the complete variable domain is KAGVTQTPRYLIKTRGQQVTLSCSPISGHRSVSWYQQTPGQGLQFLFEYFSETQRNKGNFPGRFSGRQFSNSRSEMNVSTLELGDSALYLCASSLGGLVTYNEQFFGPGTRLTVL.

The rearrangement links TRBV29-1 to TRBJ2-1; tentatively, D is TRBD2 (7 bases). CDR3 size: 16 residues. Germline V gives CDR1 SQVTM, CDR2 ANQGSEA. Trimming shortened V by 4 bases and J by 0 bases, and 16 bases separated the two germline ends. Here the CDR3 reads CSVVPRRGGSYNEQFF. The CDR3 coding sequence is TGCAGCGTTGTCCCCCGGAGGGGGGGCTCCTACAATGAGCAGTTCTTC.

This clonotype was seen many times. The chain's CDR3 is CASSLTSAQETQYF. As DNA, the CDR3 is TGCGCCAGCAGCTTGACTAGCGCCCAAGAGACCCAGTACTTC. V usage is TRBV5-1 and J usage is TRBJ2-5; 7 bases line up with TRBD2. With V trimmed by 1 base and J by 1 base, 1 base remained unmatched. CDR1 and CDR2 (germline): SGHRS, YFSETQ. The CDR3 length is 14 residues.

The DNA of the CDR3 is TGTGCCAGCAGCGCACAGACAGGGCAAGAGACCCAGTACTTC. This translates into CASSAQTGQETQYF. The V call is TRBV7-8, the J call TRBJ2-5, with TRBD1 matching 7 bases. CDR1 is SGHVS, CDR2 FQNEAQ, per germline. Trimming cost V 5 bases and J 2 bases; bases outside gene matches: 5. The CDR3 contains 14 residues.

The chain links TRBV6-6 to TRBJ1-2; D not resolved. Germline-derived CDR1 and CDR2 are MNHNY and SVGAGI (reference sequence). V lost 7 bases, J lost 4 bases, and 13 bases lay in between. This CDR3 is built from 13 residues. In nucleotides, the CDR3 is TGTGCCAGCAAGGGAAGAGGAGCCTATGGCTACACCTTC. Amino acid sequence: CASKGRGAYGYTF.

This clonotype appeared many times. This chain joins TRBV10-3 and TRBJ2-1, with no clear D. V lost 2 bases, J lost 0 bases, and 8 bases lay in between. This CDR3 contains 15 residues. Germline V gene lookup returns CDR1 ENHRY and CDR2 SYGVKD. This CDR3 is CAISEKLSSYNEQFF. CDR3 bases: TGTGCCATCAGTGAGAAACTAAGCTCCTACAATGAGCAGTTCTTC.